This T cell receptor (beta chain) appears in the sequencing data of a study of CD8+CD57+ T cells in acquired aplastic anemia. It was patients with CD8+CD57+ cell expansion by flow cytometry who were chosen for sequencing. CDR3 and TCR beta VDJ profiling relied on a genomic DNA template. TCRdb passed the reads through MiXCR, listing each CDR3 protein once. This table has about 150,000 distinct CDR3 sequences, roughly 49% appearing once. The TCR sequence derives from a human donor with aplastic anemia. Sequenced sample: sorted CD4+, CD8+, or CD8+CD57+ T cells (not recorded which) from PBMCs.

CDR3 loop: CASSEWGGGNQPQHF. CDR3 bases: TGTGCCAGCAGTGAATGGGGCGGAGGGAATCAGCCCCAGCATTTT. J is TRBJ1-5 and V is TRBV2, with TRBD1 as a possible D gene (5 bases). The V gene's germline CDR1 is SNHLY and CDR2 FYNNEI. The CDR3 is 15 amino acids. Trimming removed 2 bases from V and 4 bases from J, with 12 bases in between. The full variable domain, completed using reference TRBV2 and TRBJ1-5, is EPEVTQTPSHQVTQMGQEVILRCVPISNHLYFYWYRQILGQKVEFLVSFYNNEISEKSEIFDDQFSVERPDGSNFTLKIRSTKLEDSAMYFCASSEWGGGNQPQHFGDGTRLSIL.